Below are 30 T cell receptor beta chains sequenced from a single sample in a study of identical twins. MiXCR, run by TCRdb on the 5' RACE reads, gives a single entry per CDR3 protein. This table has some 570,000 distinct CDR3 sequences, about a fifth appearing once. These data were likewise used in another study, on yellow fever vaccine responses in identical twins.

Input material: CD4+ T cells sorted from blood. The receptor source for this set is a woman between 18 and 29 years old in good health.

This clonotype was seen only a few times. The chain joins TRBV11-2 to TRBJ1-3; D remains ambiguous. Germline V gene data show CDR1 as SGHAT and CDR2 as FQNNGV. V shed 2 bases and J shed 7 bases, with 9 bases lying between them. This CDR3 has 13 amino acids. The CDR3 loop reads CASSLSAANTIYF. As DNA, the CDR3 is TGTGCCAGCAGCTTATCGGCTGCCAACACCATATATTTT.

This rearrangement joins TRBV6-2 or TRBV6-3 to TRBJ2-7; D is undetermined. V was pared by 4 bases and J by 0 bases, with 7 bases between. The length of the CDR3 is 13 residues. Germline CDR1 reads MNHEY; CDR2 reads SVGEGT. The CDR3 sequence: CASSSVLSYEQYF. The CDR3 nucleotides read TGTGCCAGCAGTTCCGTTCTCTCCTACGAGCAGTACTTC.

CDR3 sequence: CASSLEHFPYNEQFF. The DNA of the CDR3 is TGCGCCAGCAGCTTGGAACATTTTCCGTACAATGAGCAGTTCTTC. This chain joins TRBV5-1 and TRBJ2-1; D remains ambiguous. This CDR3 contains 15 residues. Per the germline V gene, CDR1 is SGHRS and CDR2 is YFSETQ. V was cut by 0 bases and J by 4 bases, with 11 bases left in between.

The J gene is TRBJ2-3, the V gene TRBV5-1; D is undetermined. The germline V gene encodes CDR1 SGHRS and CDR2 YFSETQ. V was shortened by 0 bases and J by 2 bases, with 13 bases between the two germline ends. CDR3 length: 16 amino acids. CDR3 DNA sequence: TGCGCCAGCAGCTTGGGTAGTGTCGTCACCACAGATACGCAGTATTTT. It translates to CASSLGSVVTTDTQYF.

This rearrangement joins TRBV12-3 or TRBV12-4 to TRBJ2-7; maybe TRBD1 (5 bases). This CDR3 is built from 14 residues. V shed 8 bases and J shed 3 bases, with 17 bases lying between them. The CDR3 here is CASSLSTVYYEQYF. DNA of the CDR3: TGTGCCAGCTCCTTATCGACAGTTTACTACGAGCAGTACTTC.

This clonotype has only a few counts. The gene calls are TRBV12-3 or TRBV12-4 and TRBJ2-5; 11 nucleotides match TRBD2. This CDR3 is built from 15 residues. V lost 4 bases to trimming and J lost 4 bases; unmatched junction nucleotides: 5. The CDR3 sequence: CASSWPGLAGETQYF. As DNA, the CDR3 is TGTGCCAGCAGTTGGCCCGGACTAGCGGGAGAGACCCAGTACTTC.

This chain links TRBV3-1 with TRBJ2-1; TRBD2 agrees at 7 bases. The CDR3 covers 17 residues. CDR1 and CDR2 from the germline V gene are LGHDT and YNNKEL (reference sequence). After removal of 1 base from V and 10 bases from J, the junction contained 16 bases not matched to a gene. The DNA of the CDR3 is TGTGCCAGCAGCCAAGTTCATGCGTCTAGCGGCAAAGGAGAGCAGTTCTTC. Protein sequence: CASSQVHASSGKGEQFF.

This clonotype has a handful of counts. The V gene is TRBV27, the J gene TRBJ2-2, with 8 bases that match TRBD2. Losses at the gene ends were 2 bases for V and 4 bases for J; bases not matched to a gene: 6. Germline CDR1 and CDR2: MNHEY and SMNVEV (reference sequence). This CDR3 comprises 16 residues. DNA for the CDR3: TGTGCCAGCAGTTTACAAGCGGGAGTCCCCACCGGGGAGCTGTTTTTT. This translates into CASSLQAGVPTGELFF.

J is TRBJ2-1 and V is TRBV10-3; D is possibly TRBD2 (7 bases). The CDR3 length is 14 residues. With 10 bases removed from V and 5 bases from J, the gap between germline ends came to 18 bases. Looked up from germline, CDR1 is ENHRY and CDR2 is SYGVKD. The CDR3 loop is CATFREGGDNEQFF. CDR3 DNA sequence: TGTGCCACCTTCAGGGAGGGGGGGGACAATGAGCAGTTCTTC.

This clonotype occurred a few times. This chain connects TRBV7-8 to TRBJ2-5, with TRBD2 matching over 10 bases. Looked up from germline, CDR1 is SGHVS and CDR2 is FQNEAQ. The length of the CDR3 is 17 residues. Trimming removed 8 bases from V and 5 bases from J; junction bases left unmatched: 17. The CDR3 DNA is TGTGCCAGCCTCCTCAGCGGCAGCGGGGGGGCGAGGGAGACCCAGTACTTC. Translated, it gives CASLLSGSGGARETQYF.

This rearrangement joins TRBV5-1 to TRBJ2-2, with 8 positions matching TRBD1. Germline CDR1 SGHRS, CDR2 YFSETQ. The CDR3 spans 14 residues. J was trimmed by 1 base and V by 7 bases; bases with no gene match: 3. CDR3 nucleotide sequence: TGCGCCAGCGGCGGACAGGGGAACACCGGGGAGCTGTTTTTT. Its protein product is CASGGQGNTGELFF. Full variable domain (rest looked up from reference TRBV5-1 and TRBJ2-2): KAGVTQTPRYLIKTRGQQVTLSCSPISGHRSVSWYQQTPGQGLQFLFEYFSETQRNKGNFPGRFSGRQFSNSRSEMNVSTLELGDSALYLCASGGQGNTGELFFGEGSRLTVL.

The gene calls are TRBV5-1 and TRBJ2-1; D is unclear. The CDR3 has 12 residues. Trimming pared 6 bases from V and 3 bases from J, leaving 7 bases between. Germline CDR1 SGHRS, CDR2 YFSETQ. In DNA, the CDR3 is TGCGCCAGCACTACCGGCTACAATGAGCAGTTCTTC. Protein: CASTTGYNEQFF. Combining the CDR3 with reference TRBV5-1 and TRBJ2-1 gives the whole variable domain KAGVTQTPRYLIKTRGQQVTLSCSPISGHRSVSWYQQTPGQGLQFLFEYFSETQRNKGNFPGRFSGRQFSNSRSEMNVSTLELGDSALYLCASTTGYNEQFFGPGTRLTVL.

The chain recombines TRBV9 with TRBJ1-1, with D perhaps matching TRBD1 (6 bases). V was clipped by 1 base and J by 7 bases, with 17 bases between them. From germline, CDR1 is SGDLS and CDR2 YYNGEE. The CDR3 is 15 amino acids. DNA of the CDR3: TGTGCCAGCAGCGTAACCCCCCGGGGGCAGGTTGAAGCTTTCTTT. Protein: CASSVTPRGQVEAFF.

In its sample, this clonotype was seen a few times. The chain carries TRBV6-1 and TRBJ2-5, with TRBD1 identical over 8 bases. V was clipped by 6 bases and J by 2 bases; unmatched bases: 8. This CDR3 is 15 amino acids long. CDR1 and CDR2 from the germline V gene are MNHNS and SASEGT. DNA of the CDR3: TGTGCCAGCAGCCACGGGACAGGACTACAAGAGACCCAGTACTTC. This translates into CASSHGTGLQETQYF.

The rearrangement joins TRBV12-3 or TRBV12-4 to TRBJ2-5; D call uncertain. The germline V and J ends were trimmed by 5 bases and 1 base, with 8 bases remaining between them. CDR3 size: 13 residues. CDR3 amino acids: CASSGRAQETQYF. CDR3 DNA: TGTGCCAGCAGTGGCCGGGCCCAAGAGACCCAGTACTTC.

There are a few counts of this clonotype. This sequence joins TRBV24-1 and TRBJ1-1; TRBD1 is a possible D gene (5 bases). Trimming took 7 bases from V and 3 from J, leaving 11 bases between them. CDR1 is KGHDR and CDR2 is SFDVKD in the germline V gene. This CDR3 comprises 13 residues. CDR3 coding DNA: TGTGCCACCAGGGGGGTCTTGGACACTGAAGCTTTCTTT. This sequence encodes CATRGVLDTEAFF.

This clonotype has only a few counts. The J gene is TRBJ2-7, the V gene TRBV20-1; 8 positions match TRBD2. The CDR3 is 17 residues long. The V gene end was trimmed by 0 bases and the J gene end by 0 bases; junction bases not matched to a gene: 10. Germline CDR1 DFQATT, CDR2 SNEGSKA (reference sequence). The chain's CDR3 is CSARDPLGRARSYEQYF. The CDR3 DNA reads TGCAGTGCTAGAGATCCCCTCGGGAGGGCCCGCTCCTACGAGCAGTACTTC.

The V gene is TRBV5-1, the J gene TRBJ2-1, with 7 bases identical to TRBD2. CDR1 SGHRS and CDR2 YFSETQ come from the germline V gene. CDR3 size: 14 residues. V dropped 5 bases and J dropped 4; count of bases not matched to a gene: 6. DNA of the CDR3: TGCGCCAGCAGAAGGGAGGGCCCGTACAATGAGCAGTTCTTC. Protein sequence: CASRREGPYNEQFF. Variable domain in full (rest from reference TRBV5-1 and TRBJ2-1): KAGVTQTPRYLIKTRGQQVTLSCSPISGHRSVSWYQQTPGQGLQFLFEYFSETQRNKGNFPGRFSGRQFSNSRSEMNVSTLELGDSALYLCASRREGPYNEQFFGPGTRLTVL.

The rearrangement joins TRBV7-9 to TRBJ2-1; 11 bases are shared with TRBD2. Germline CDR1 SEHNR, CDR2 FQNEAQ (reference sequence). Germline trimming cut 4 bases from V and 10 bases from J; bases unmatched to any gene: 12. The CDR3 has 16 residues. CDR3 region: CASSSRLAGWGGEQFF. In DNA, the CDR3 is TGTGCCAGCAGCTCGCGACTAGCGGGGTGGGGTGGGGAGCAGTTCTTC.

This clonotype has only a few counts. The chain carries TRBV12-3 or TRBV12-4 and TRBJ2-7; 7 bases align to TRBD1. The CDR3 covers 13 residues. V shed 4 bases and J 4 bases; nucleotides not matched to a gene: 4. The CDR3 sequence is CASSYQTGYEQYF. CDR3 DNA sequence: TGTGCCAGCAGTTACCAGACAGGGTACGAGCAGTACTTC.

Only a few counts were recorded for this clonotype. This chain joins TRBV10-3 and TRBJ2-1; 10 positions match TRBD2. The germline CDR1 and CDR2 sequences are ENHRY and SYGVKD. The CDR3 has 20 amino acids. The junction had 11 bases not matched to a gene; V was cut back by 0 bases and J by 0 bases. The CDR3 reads CAISESQPSSGSGSYNEQFF. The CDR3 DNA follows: TGTGCCATCAGTGAGTCCCAACCATCTAGCGGGAGTGGCTCCTACAATGAGCAGTTCTTC.

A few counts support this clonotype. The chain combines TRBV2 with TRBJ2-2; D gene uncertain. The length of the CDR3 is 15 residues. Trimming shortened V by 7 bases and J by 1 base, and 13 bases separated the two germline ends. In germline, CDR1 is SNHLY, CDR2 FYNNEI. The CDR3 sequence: CASTLETLNTGELFF. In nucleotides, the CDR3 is TGTGCCAGCACCTTGGAGACACTGAACACCGGGGAGCTGTTTTTT.

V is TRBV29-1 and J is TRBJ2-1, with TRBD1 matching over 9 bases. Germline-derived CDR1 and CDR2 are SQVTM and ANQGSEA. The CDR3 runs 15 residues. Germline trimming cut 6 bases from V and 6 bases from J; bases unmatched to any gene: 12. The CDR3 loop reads CSVVGLLTGGNEQFF. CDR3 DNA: TGCAGCGTGGTGGGGCTTTTGACAGGGGGCAATGAGCAGTTCTTC.

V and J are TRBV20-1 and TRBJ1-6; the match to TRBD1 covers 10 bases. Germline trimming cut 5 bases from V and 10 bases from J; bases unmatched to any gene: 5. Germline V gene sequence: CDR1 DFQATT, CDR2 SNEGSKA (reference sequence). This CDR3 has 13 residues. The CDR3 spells CSAQDRGSSPLHF. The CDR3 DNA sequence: TGCAGTGCTCAGGACAGGGGGAGCTCACCCCTCCACTTT.

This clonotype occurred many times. The CDR3 loop is CAIRTSGDNEQFF. CDR3 sequence (DNA): TGTGCCATTAGGACTAGCGGGGACAATGAGCAGTTCTTC. This sequence joins TRBV10-3 and TRBJ2-1; 12 bases align to TRBD2. V dropped 9 bases and J dropped 5; count of bases not matched to a gene: 2. CDR1 and CDR2 from the germline V gene are ENHRY and SYGVKD. CDR3 length: 13 amino acids.

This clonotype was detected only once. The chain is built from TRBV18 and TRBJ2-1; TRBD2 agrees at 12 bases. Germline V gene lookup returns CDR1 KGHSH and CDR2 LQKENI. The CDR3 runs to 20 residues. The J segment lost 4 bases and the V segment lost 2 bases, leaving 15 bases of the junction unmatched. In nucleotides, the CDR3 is TGTGCCAGCTCACCAGCTAGGGCCCCCAGACTAGCGGGAGAATACAATGAGCAGTTCTTC. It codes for CASSPARAPRLAGEYNEQFF.

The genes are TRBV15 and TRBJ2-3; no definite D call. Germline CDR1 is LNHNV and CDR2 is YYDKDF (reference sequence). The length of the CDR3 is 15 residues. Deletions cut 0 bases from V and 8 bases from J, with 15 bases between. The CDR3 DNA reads TGTGCCACCAGCAGAGATCGAAGCCGGGTGGGTACGCAGTATTTT. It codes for CATSRDRSRVGTQYF.

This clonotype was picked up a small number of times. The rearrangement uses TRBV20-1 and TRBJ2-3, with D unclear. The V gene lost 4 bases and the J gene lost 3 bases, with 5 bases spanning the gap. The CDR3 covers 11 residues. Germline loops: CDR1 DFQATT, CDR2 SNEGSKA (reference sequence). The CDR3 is CSAINTDTQYF. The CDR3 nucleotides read TGCAGTGCTATTAATACAGATACGCAGTATTTT.

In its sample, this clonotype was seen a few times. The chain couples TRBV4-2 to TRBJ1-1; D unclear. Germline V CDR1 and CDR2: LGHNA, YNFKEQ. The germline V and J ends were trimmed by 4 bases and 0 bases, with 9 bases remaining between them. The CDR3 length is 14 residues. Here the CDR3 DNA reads TGTGCCAGCAGCCCCAACATCCTGAACACTGAAGCTTTCTTT. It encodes CASSPNILNTEAFF.

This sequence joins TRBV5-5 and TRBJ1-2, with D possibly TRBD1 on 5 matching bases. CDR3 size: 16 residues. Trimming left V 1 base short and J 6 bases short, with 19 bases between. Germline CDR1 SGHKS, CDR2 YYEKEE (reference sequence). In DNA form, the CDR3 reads TGTGCCAGCAGCTTGAGCGTGAGGGGAGCTTTGGATGGCTACACCTTC. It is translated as CASSLSVRGALDGYTF.